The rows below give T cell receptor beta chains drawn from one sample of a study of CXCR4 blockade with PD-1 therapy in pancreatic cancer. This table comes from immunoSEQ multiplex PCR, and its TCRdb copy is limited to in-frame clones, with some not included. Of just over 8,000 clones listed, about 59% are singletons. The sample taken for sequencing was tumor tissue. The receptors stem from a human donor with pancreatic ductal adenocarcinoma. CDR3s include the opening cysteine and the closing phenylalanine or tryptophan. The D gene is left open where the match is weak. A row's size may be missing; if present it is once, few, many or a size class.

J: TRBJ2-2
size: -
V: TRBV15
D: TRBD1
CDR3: CATSLGTGGTGELFF
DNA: TGTGCCACCAGCCTCGGGACAGGGGGCACCGGGGAGCTGTTTTTT

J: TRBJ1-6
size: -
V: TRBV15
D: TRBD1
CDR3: CATSRELTGDDSPLHF
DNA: TGTGCCACCAGCAGGGAACTAACAGGGGATGATTCACCCCTCCACTTT

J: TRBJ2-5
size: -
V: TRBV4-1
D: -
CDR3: CASSTGPQETQYF
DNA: TGCGCCAGCAGCACGGGCCCCCAAGAGACCCAGTACTTC

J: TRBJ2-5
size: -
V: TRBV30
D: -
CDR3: CAWSIIQETQYF
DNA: TGTGCCTGGAGTATCATCCAAGAGACCCAGTACTTC

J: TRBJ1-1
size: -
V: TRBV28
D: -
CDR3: CAINPLRGTNTEAFF
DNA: TGTGCCATCAACCCACTCCGAGGGACCAACACTGAAGCTTTCTTT

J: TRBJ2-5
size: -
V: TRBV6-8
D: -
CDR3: CAISSGTSGAETQYF
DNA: TGTGCCATCAGTTCCGGGACATCAGGGGCAGAGACCCAGTACTTC

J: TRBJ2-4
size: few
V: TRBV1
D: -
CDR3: CASSQEKAGGDKLAKNIQYF
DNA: TGCGCCAGCAGCCAAGAAAAAGCGGGAGGGGATAAACTAGCCAAAAACATTCAGTACTTC

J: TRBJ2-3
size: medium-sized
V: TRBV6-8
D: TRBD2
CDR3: CASRPHEGLAAITDTQYF
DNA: TGTGCCAGCAGGCCCCACGAGGGACTAGCGGCGATAACAGATACGCAGTATTTT

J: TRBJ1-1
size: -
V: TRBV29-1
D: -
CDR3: CSAGHINTEAFF
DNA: TGCAGCGCGGGACACATTAACACTGAAGCTTTCTTT

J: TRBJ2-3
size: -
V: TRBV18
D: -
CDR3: CASSLASRTDTQYF
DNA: TGTGCCAGCTCACTGGCTAGCAGGACAGATACGCAGTATTTT

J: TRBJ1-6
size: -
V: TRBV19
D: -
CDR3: CASSIGESPLHF
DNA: TGTGCCAGTAGTATCGGGGAGTCACCCCTCCACTTT

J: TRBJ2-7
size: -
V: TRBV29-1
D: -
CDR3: CSVARQGSSYEQYF
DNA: TGCAGCGTTGCTAGGCAGGGGAGCTCCTACGAGCAGTACTTC

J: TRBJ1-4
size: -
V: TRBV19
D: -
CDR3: CASNRGLGPNEKLFF
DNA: TGTGCCAGTAACCGGGGATTAGGGCCCAATGAAAAACTGTTTTTT

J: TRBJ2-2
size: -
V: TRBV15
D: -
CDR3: CATSRDKQGGPGELFF
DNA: TGTGCCACCAGCAGAGATAAGCAGGGGGGTCCCGGGGAGCTGTTTTTT

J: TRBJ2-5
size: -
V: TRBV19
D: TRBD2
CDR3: CASSPWGGLTETQYF
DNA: TGTGCCAGTAGTCCCTGGGGGGGGTTGACAGAGACCCAGTACTTC

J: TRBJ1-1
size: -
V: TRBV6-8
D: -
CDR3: CAISVRGQGNTEAFF
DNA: TGTGCCATCAGTGTTCGGGGGCAAGGGAACACTGAAGCTTTCTTT

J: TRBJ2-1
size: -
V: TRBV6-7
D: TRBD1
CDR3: CASSIRDRDYNEQFF
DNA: TGTGCCAGCAGCATCAGGGACAGGGATTACAATGAGCAGTTCTTC

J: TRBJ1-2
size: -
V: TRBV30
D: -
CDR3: CASGQMNYGYTF
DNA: TGTGCCTCAGGACAGATGAACTATGGCTACACCTTC

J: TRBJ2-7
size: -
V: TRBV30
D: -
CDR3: CAWSRGLSYEQYF
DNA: TGTGCCTGGAGTCGGGGCCTCTCCTACGAGCAGTACTTC

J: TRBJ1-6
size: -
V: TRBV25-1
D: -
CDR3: CASSSRGANNSPLHF
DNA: TGTGCCAGCAGTAGCCGGGGGGCAAATAATTCACCCCTCCACTTT

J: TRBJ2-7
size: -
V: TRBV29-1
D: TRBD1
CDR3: CSVVGQGSSYEQYF
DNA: TGCAGCGTTGTAGGACAGGGGAGCTCCTACGAGCAGTACTTC

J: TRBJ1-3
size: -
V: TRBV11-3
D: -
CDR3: CASSFFRSGAGNTIYF
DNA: TGTGCCAGCAGCTTCTTTAGGTCGGGGGCTGGAAACACCATATATTTT

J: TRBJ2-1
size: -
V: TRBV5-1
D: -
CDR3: CASSLRGAGNEQFF
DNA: TGCGCTAGCTCACTCCGGGGGGCTGGGAATGAGCAGTTCTTC

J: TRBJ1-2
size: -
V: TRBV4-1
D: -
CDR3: CASNQAGQLNGYTF
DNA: TGCGCCAGCAACCAAGCCGGACAGTTGAATGGCTACACCTTC

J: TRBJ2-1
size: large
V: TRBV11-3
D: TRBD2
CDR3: CASSMGLAGDVEQFF
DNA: TGTGCCAGCAGCATGGGACTAGCGGGGGATGTTGAGCAGTTCTTC

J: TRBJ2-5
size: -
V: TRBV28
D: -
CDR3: CASFGQPQETQYF
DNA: TGTGCCAGCTTCGGACAGCCCCAAGAGACCCAGTACTTC

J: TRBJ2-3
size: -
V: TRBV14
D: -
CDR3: CASSRQSGDMQYF
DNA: TGTGCCAGCAGCCGGCAGAGTGGGGATATGCAGTATTTT

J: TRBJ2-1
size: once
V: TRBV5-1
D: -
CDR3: CASSLRTGSYNEQFF
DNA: TGCGCCAGCAGCTTGAGAACAGGCTCCTACAATGAGCAGTTCTTC

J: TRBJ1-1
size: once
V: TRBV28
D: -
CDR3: CASRGVANTEAFF
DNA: TGTGCCAGCAGGGGTGTCGCGAACACTGAAGCTTTCTTT

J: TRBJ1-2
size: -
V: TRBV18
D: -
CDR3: CASSPPQGVNYGYTF
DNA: TGTGCCAGCTCACCACCACAGGGTGTAAACTATGGCTACACCTTC

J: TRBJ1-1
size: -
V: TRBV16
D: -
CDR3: CASNQSWGPNTEAFF
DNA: TGTGCCAGCAACCAATCGTGGGGGCCGAACACTGAAGCTTTCTTT

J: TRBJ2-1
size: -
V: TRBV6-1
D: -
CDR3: CASSEGTAYNEQFF
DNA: TGTGCCAGCAGTGAAGGGACTGCCTACAATGAGCAGTTCTTC

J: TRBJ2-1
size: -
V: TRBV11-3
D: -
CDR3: CASSLEGFNNEQFF
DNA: TGTGCCAGCAGCTTAGAGGGGTTTAACAATGAGCAGTTCTTC

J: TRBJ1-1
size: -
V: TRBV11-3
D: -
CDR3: CASSLVRRSTEAFF
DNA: TGTGCCAGCAGCTTAGTCCGGCGGAGCACTGAAGCTTTCTTT

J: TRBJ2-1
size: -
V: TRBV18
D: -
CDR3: CASTRQHRDSPKGDNEQFF
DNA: TGTGCCAGCACTCGACAGCACAGGGACTCCCCAAAGGGGGACAATGAGCAGTTCTTC

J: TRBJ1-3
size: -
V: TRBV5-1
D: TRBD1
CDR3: CASSRGTGSAGNTIYF
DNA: TGCGCCAGCAGCCGAGGGACAGGCAGCGCTGGAAACACCATATATTTT

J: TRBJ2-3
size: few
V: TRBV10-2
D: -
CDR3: CASSPSRSTDTQYF
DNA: TGCGCCAGCAGTCCGAGCCGAAGCACAGATACGCAGTATTTT

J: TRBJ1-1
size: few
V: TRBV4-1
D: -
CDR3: CASSQVRDTEAFF
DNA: TGCGCCAGCAGCCAAGTTAGGGACACTGAAGCTTTCTTT

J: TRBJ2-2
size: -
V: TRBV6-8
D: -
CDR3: CASRVQRAGELFF
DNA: TGTGCCAGCAGGGTACAAAGGGCCGGGGAGCTGTTTTTT

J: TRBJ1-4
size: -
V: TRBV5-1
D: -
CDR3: CASSPDRHYEKLFF
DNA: TGCGCCAGCAGCCCCGACAGACACTATGAAAAACTGTTTTTT

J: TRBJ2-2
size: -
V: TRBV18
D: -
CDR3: CASSRGQGFGTGELFF
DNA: TGTGCCAGCTCAAGGGGCCAGGGGTTTGGCACCGGGGAGCTGTTTTTT

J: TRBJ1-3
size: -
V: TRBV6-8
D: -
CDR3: CASSYSQVPGNTIYF
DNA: TGTGCCAGCAGTTACTCGCAGGTTCCGGGGAACACCATATATTTT

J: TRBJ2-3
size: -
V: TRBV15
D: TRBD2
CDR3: CATTGGGGTDTQYF
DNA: TGTGCCACCACTGGCGGGGGAGGGACAGATACGCAGTATTTT

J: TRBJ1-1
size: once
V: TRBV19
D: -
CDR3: CASIGAAHGIGNTEAFF
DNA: TGTGCCAGTATAGGGGCGGCTCACGGGATAGGGAACACTGAAGCTTTCTTT

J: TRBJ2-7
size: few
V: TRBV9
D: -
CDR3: CASSRGREYEQYF
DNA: TGTGCCAGCAGCCGCGGACGGGAATACGAGCAGTACTTC

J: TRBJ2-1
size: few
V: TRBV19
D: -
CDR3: CASSIAPSSRAEFF
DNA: TGTGCCAGTAGTATAGCGCCTAGCAGCAGGGCGGAGTTCTTC

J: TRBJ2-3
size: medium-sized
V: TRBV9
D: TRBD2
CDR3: CASSQGLNTDTQYF
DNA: TGTGCCAGCAGCCAGGGACTAAACACAGATACGCAGTATTTT

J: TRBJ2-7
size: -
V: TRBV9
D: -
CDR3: CASSVSGGQYYEQYF
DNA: TGTGCCAGCAGTGTTTCTGGGGGTCAGTACTACGAGCAGTACTTC

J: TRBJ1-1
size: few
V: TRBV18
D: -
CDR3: CASSPRGAVEAFF
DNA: TGTGCCAGCTCACCACGGGGGGCGGTTGAAGCTTTCTTT

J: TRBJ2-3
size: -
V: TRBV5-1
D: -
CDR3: CASSLSGRTDTQYF
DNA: TGCGCCAGCAGCTTGAGCGGACGCACAGATACGCAGTATTTT

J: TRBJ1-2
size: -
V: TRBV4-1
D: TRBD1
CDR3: CASSQDDRETYGYTF
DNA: TGCGCCAGCAGCCAAGATGACAGGGAGACCTATGGCTACACCTTC

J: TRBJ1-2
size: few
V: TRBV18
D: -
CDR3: CASSPTTSGGYTF
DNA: TGTGCCAGCTCTCCTACCACGTCCGGCGGCTACACCTTC

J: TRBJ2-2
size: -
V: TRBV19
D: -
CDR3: CASSTQGLRNTGELFF
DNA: TGTGCCAGTAGTACCCAGGGACTGAGAAACACCGGGGAGCTGTTTTTT

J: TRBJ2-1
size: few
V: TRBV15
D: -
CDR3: CATSLSGPYNEQFF
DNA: TGTGCCACCAGCTTGTCCGGGCCATACAATGAGCAGTTCTTC

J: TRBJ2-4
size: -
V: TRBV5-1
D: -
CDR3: CASSLGPTKNIQYF
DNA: TGCGCCAGCAGCTTGGGACCCACCAAAAACATTCAGTACTTC